The present T cell receptor beta chain was sequenced within a study of T cells expressing NK-cell markers. Reanalyzing the 5' RACE reads, TCRdb keeps one entry per CDR3 protein, without DNA. This sample's clone table lists about 390,000 distinct CDR3 sequences. The CDR3 contains 12 residues. The V gene's germline CDR1 is SGHRS and CDR2 YFSETQ. The chain joins TRBV5-1 to TRBJ2-3. Specimen: blood T cells: a sorted CD56 or NKG2C T cell subset, CD4+ or CD8+ T cells, or bulk PBMC T cells (not recorded which). The clonotype originates from a woman aged 45 to 65 in good health. CDR3 loop: CASSSRAYTQYF.